This is a list of T cell receptor beta chains from one sample in a study of blood T cell repertoires in COVID-19. Only in-frame clones appear in the TCRdb table, and some are missing; sequencing was by immunoSEQ multiplex PCR. The sample consists of about 170,000 clones, more than 85% of them appearing once. Sequencing was performed on PBMCs or T cells enriched from blood (not recorded which). Receptors were obtained from a human donor with acute COVID-19. The donor label of this sample is uncertain. Both conserved end residues are part of each CDR3. A D gene is named only where the DNA matches it firmly. Some rows mark clone size as missing; the rest say once, few, many or name a class of expanded clone.

>TRBV6-5|TRBJ2-5|TRBD1|-
CATRDSDAPRAQYF
TGTGCCACCCGGGACAGCGATGCACCACGGGCCCAGTACTTC
>TRBV30|TRBJ1-4|TRBD1|-
CAWSRLGQGFNEKLFF
TGTGCCTGGAGCCGTCTAGGACAGGGTTTTAATGAAAAACTGTTTTTT
>TRBV9|TRBJ1-5|-|-
CASSVGGDSNQPQHF
TGTGCCAGCAGCGTAGGGGGAGATAGCAATCAGCCCCAGCATTTT
>TRBV3-1/TRBV3-2|TRBJ2-3|TRBD2|-
CASSPGPAGEADTQYF
TGTGCCAGCAGCCCTGGGCCAGCGGGGGAAGCAGATACGCAGTATTTT
>TRBV27|TRBJ2-5|TRBD2|-
CASSSVAGGRQETQYF
TGTGCCAGCAGTTCCGTAGCGGGGGGGCGCCAAGAGACCCAGTACTTC
>TRBV6-5|TRBJ2-7|-|-
CARSGSEQYF
TGTGCCAGATCGGGGTCCGAGCAGTACTTC
>TRBV27|TRBJ2-7|-|-
CASSLSGATAPYEQYF
TGTGCCAGCAGTTTATCGGGGGCGACAGCCCCCTACGAGCAGTACTTC
>TRBV7-9|TRBJ2-1|TRBD2|few
CASSPGTSQFF
TGTGCCAGCAGCCCCGGGACTAGTCAGTTCTTC
>TRBV5-6|TRBJ1-5|TRBD1|-
CASSALRTGEGYNQPQHF
TGTGCCAGCAGCGCCTTGCGGACAGGCGAGGGCTACAATCAGCCCCAGCATTTT
>TRBV4-1|TRBJ1-4|-|once
CASKWIGGEKLFF
TGCGCCAGCAAATGGATTGGGGGCGAAAAACTGTTTTTT
>TRBV7-2|TRBJ1-4|-|-
CASSRWGETTNEKLFF
TGTGCCAGCAGCCGTTGGGGGGAGACAACTAATGAAAAACTGTTTTTT
>TRBV30|TRBJ1-5|-|-
CAWSGGQEQPQHF
TGTGCCTGGAGTGGCGGGCAGGAACAGCCCCAGCATTTT
>TRBV5-1|TRBJ2-4|-|-
CASSSGTPSDIQYF
TGCGCCAGCAGCTCCGGGACACCCAGCGACATTCAGTACTTC